The clone carrying this T cell receptor beta chain was seen once. What it binds is unknown. Trimming stripped 4 bases from V and 6 bases from J, with 12 bases between. Germline CDR1 reads PRHDT; CDR2 reads FYEKMQ (reference sequence). This CDR3 has 14 amino acids. This specimen comes from a study of chemoradiotherapy in HPV16-positive cancers. Study at large: Candidate HPV-specific clones and shared TCR motifs came from a couple of HPV16-positive patients.

Generated by immunoSEQ multiplex PCR, the TCRdb table keeps only in-frame clones and is missing some. The top ten hold approximately 22% of the sample, which has about 30,000 clones, around 93% seen once. Study outcomes and limitations: Functional assays defining HPV-specific T cells used only two HPV16-positive patients. Non-HPV-specific T cells did not expand in tumors during treatment, whereas candidate HPV-specific clones and E7-related motifs did. In HPV16-positive patients, HPV-responsive T-cell expansion tracked better recurrence-free survival.

The sequence was collected from a human donor with HPV-associated anogenital cancer. This sequence joins TRBV13 and TRBJ2-2; D perhaps matches TRBD1 (5 bases). This material consisted of blood, taken from a patient who underwent chemoradiotherapy. The CDR3 loop is CASSSSGYAGELFF. For the CDR3, the DNA is TGTGCCAGCAGCTCCTCAGGGTACGCCGGGGAGCTGTTTTTT.